The table lists the clone carrying this T cell receptor (beta chain) with a few counts. Its antigen is unidentified. This sample was included in a study of cytomegalovirus exposure and HLA in healthy donors. Study-level background: There were roughly 120 million unique TCR beta sequences, drawn from 200 million or so T cells, in an earlier analysis.

The CDR3 covers 15 residues. The V gene's germline CDR1 is SGHDT and CDR2 YYEEEE. Trimming took 0 bases from V and 5 from J; bases not matched to a gene: 4. Findings and caveats of the study: The authors later found HLA-associated TCR beta chains more clonally expanded than equally common others. Some V segments could not be told apart, so they were left out, TRBV6-2 and TRBV6-3 among them. Earlier findings revealed that most TCR beta V segments proved productive either about 87% or about 30% of the time.

The PCR ran on 60 Vbeta and 13 Jbeta primers. The protocol was immunoSEQ multiplex PCR, while the TCRdb copy is restricted to in-frame clones and leaves out a portion. The sample includes 75,000 to 90,000 clones, over 9% of them seen just once. The TCR originated in a man aged 60 to 75 in good health and CMV-seropositive. Sequenced input: PBMCs. The rearrangement links TRBV5-6 to TRBJ1-5; TRBD1 aligns across 8 bases. The CDR3 DNA reads TGTGCCAGCAGCTTGGCGGACAGGGATCATCAGCCCCAGCATTTT. This sequence encodes CASSLADRDHQPQHF.